This TCR beta chain originates from a study of blood T cells in healthy people across ages. Overall study findings and caveats: Aged donors had fewer naive CD4+ cells and lower diversity than long-lived donors.

RNA extraction gave at least 5 micrograms of total RNA per sample. This clonotype was observed a few times. Its antigen remains unidentified. Alongside a J-beta primer mix, a sample-barcoded 5' primer served in a second PCR lasting roughly 6 to 12 cycles. Every single cDNA molecule received a tag from a template-switch adaptor with 12 random nucleotides. Paired-end reads containing CDR3 totaled no fewer than 2.5 million for each sample. Each CDR3 protein is one row after TCRdb ran MiXCR on the 5' RACE reads. The data hold 720,000 or so distinct CDR3 sequences, with 40% to 50% observed a single time. The CDR3 runs to 15 residues. CDR1 LGHDT and CDR2 YNNKEL come from the germline V gene (reference sequence). V gave up 0 bases and J gave up 2 bases, with 10 bases separating them.

This sequence joins TRBV3-1 and TRBJ2-5, with D perhaps matching TRBD2 (5 bases). The sequenced sample consisted of blood. This TCR was sampled from an elderly man in good health. CDR3 residues: CASSQDRRLQETQYF. CDR3 in DNA: TGTGCCAGCAGCCAAGATCGCAGACTACAAGAGACCCAGTACTTC.